The present T cell receptor (beta chain) was sequenced within a study of OX40 agonist ivuxolimab in advanced cancers. Study-level background: Checkpoint inhibitors had been given previously to 40% of patients.

Clones were read by immunoSEQ multiplex PCR, and TCRdb kept only the in-frame ones, dropping some. Found here are over 100,000 clones, 80% to 90% of them singletons; the top ten hold 0.55%. Findings and caveats of the study: Also showing low normalized T-cell clonal expansion were some of the nonresponders. Clonal expansion was among the lowest in partial responders at 0.1-3.0 mg/kg, especially CD8+. CD4+ and CD8+ blood T cells expanded clonally by week 6 at 0.1 to 3.0 mg/kg.

This clone was found once. The antigen remains unidentified. The V end was cut by 3 bases, the J end by 5 bases, with 13 bases between. The germline V gene has CDR1 LNHDA and CDR2 SQIVND (reference sequence). CDR3 length equals 15 residues. The V and J genes are TRBV19 and TRBJ1-4; D might be TRBD1 (5 bases). This TCR was sampled from an adult with an advanced solid tumor such as melanoma, head and neck, liver or kidney cancer. The sequencing used CD4+ or CD8+ T cells sorted from blood, collected in a trial of the OX40 agonist ivuxolimab. The CDR3 is CASSILTSGNEKLFF. CDR3 nucleotides: TGTGCCAGTAGTATTCTAACGTCAGGGAATGAAAAACTGTTTTTT. Full variable domain (missing parts from reference TRBV19 and TRBJ1-4): DGGITQSPKYLFRKEGQNVTLSCEQNLNHDAMYWYRQDPGQGLRLIYYSQIVNDFQKGDIAEGYSVSREKKESFPLTVTSAQKNPTAFYLCASSILTSGNEKLFFGSGTQLSVL.